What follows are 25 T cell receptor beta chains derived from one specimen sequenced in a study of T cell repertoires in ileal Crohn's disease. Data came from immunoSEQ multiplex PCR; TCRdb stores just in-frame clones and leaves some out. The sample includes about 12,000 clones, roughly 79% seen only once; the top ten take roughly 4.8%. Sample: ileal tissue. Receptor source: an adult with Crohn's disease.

CDR3 sequence reads: CASSLWGQGRSQPQHF. The CDR3 nucleotides read TGTGCCAGCAGCTTGTGGGGGCAGGGTAGGAGTCAGCCCCAGCATTTT. This rearrangement joins TRBV5-5 to TRBJ1-5, with D possibly TRBD1 on 6 matching bases. The CDR3 spans 16 residues. In germline, CDR1 is SGHKS, CDR2 YYEKEE (reference sequence). Trimming took 1 base from V and 6 from J, leaving 17 bases between them.

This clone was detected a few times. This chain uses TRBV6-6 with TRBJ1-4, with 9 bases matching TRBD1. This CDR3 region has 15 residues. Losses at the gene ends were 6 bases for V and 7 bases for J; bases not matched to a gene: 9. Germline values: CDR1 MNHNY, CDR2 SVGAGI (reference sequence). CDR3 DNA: TGTGCCAGCAGCCGGGACAGGGAGATTCGTGAAAAACTGTTTTTT. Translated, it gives CASSRDREIREKLFF.

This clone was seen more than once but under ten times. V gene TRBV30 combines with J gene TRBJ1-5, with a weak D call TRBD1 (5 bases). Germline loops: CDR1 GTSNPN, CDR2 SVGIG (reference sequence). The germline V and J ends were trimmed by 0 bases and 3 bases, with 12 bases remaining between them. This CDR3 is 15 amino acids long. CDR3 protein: CAWSVRGGYNQPQHF. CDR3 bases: TGTGCCTGGAGTGTACGGGGGGGTTACAATCAGCCCCAGCATTTT.

The CDR3 loop is CAWSKTGNTEAFF. Here the CDR3 DNA reads TGTGCCTGGAGTAAAACAGGGAACACTGAAGCTTTCTTT. The chain recombines TRBV30 with TRBJ1-1, with a tentative D call TRBD1 (5 bases). The CDR3 contains 13 residues. Trimming cost V 2 bases and J 1 base, with 8 bases left between them. Per the germline V gene, CDR1 is GTSNPN and CDR2 is SVGIG (reference sequence).

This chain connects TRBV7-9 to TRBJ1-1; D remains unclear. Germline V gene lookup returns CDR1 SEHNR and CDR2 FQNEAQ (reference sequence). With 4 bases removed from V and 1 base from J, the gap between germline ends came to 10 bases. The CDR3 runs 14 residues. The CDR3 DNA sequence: TGTGCCAGCAGCTCAAGGCGGGAGAACACTGAAGCTTTCTTT. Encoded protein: CASSSRRENTEAFF. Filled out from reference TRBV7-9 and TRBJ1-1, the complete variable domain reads DTGVSQNPRHKITKRGQNVTFRCDPISEHNRLYWYRQTLGQGPEFLTYFQNEAQLEKSRLLSDRFSAERPKGSFSTLEIQRTEQGDSAMYLCASSSRRENTEAFFGQGTRLTVV.

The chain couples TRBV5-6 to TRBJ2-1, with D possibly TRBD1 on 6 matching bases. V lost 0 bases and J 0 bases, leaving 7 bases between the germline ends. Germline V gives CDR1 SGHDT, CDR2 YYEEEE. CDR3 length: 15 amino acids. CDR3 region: CASSLGQVSYNEQFF. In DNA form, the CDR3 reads TGTGCCAGCAGCTTGGGACAGGTCTCCTACAATGAGCAGTTCTTC.

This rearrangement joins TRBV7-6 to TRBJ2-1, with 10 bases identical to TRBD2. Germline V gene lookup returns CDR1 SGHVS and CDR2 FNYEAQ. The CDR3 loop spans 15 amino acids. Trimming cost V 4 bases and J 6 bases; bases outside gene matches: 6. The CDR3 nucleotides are TGTGCCAGCAGCTCTTGGGGGACTAGCGCCAATGAGCAGTTCTTC. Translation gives CASSSWGTSANEQFF.

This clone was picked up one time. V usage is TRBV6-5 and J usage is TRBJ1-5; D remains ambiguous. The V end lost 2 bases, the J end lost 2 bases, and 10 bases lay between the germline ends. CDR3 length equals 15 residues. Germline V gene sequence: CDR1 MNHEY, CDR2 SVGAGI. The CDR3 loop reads CASSYNGIGNQPQHF. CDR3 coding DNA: TGTGCCAGCAGTTACAACGGTATAGGCAATCAGCCCCAGCATTTT.

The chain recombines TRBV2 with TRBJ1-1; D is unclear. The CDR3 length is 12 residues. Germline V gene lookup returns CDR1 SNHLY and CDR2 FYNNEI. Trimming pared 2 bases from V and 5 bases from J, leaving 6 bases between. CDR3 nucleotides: TGTGCCAGCAGTGAATGGAGAACTGAAGCTTTCTTT. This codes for CASSEWRTEAFF.

CDR3 nucleotides: TGCGCCAGCAGCGACAGCTTGCGCTATGGCTACACCTTC. It translates to CASSDSLRYGYTF. The chain employs TRBV5-1 and TRBJ1-2; D is possibly TRBD1 (5 bases). CDR3 length: 13 amino acids. Germline assignment: CDR1 SGHRS and CDR2 YFSETQ. Trimming pared 4 bases from V and 4 bases from J, leaving 11 bases between.

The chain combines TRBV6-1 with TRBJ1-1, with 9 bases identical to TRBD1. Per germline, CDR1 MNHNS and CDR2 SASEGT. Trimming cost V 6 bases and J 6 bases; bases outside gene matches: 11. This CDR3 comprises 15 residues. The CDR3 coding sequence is TGTGCCAGCAGGACTTTAACAGGGGGCAGGGCTGAAGCTTTCTTT. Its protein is CASRTLTGGRAEAFF.

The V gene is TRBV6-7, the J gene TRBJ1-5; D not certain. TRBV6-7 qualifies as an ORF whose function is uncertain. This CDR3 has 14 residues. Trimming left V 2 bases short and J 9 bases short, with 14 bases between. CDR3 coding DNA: TGTGCCAGCAGTTACCCCCTAACTTGTCGGCCCCAGCATTTT. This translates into CASSYPLTCRPQHF.

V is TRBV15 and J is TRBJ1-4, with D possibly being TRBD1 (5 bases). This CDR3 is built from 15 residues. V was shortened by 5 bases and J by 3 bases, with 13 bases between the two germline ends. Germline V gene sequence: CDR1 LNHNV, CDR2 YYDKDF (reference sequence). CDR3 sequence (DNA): TGTGCCACCAGCCTCACGGGGGGGTCTAATGAAAAACTGTTTTTT. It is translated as CATSLTGGSNEKLFF.

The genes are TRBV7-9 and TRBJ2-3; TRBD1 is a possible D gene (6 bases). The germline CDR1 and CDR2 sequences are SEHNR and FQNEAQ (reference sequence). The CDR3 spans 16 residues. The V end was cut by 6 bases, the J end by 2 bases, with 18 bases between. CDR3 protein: CASSRTVRGNTDTQYF. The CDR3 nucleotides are TGTGCCAGCAGTCGGACAGTACGGGGCAACACAGATACGCAGTATTTT.

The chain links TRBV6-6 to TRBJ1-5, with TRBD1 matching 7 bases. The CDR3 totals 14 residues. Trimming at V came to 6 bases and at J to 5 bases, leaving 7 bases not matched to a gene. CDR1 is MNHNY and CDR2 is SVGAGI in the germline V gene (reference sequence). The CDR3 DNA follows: TGTGCCAGCAGCCGTGGACAGGTCCATCAGCCCCAGCATTTT. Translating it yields CASSRGQVHQPQHF.

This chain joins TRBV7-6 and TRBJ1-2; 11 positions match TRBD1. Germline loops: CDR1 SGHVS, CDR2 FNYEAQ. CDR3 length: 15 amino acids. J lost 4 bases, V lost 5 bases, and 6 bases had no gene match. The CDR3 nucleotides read TGTGCCAGCAGCCCAGGACAGGGGGCGACCTATGGCTACACCTTC. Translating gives CASSPGQGATYGYTF.

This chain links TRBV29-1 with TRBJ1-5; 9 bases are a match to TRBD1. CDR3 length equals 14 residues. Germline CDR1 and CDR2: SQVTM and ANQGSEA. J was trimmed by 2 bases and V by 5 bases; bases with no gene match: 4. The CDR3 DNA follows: TGCAGCGTTTCCCGGGACAGGGGCAATCAGCCCCAGCATTTT. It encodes CSVSRDRGNQPQHF.

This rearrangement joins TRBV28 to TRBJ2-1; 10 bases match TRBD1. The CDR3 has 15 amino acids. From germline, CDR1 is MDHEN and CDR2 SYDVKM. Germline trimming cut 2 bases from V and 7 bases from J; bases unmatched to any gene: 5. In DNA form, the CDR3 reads TGTGCCAGCAGTTTAGACCGGACAGGGGGTAATGAGCAGTTCTTC. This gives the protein CASSLDRTGGNEQFF. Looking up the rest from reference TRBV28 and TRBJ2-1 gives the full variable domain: DVKVTQSSRYLVKRTGEKVFLECVQDMDHENMFWYRQDPGLGLRLIYFSYDVKMKEKGDIPEGYSVSREKKERFSLILESASTNQTSMYLCASSLDRTGGNEQFFGPGTRLTVL.

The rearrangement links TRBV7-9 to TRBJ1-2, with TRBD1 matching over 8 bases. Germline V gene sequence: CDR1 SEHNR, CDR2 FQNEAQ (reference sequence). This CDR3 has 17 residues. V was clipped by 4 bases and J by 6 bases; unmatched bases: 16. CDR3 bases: TGTGCCAGCAGCTATGGATCCGCGGGACAGGCCTCAAATGGCTACACCTTC. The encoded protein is CASSYGSAGQASNGYTF.

Here the CDR3 reads CASSRDRRQGGEKLFF. Written as DNA, the CDR3 is TGTGCCAGCAGCCGGGATCGGCGACAGGGAGGTGAAAAACTGTTTTTT. V and J are TRBV11-2 and TRBJ1-4; 7 bases fit TRBD1. The CDR3 is 16 residues long. In germline, CDR1 is SGHAT, CDR2 FQNNGV. V was pared by 5 bases and J by 7 bases, with 13 bases of the junction left unmatched.

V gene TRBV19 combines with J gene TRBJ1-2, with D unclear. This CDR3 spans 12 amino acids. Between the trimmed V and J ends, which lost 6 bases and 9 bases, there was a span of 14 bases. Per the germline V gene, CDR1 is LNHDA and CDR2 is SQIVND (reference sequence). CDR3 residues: CASRPDRERYTF. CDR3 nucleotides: TGTGCCAGTAGACCCGACCGGGAGCGCTACACCTTC.

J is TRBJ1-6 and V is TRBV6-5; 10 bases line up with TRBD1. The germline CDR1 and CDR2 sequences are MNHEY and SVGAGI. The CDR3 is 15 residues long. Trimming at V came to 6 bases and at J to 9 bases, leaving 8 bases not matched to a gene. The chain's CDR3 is CASSLGGTGASPLHF. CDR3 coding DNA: TGTGCCAGCAGCCTAGGGGGGACAGGGGCTTCACCCCTCCACTTT.

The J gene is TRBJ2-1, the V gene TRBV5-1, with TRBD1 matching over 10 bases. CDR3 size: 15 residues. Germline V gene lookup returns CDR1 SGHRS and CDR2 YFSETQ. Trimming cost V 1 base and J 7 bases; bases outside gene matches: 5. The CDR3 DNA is TGCGCCAGCAGCTTGAAGACAGGGGGCTGGAATGAGCAGTTCTTC. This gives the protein CASSLKTGGWNEQFF.

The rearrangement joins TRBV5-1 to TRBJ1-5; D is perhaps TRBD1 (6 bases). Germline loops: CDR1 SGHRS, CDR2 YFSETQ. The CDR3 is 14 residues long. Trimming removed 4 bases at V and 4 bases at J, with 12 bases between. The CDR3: CASSQDSLNQPQHF. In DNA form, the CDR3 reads TGCGCCAGCAGCCAGGACAGCTTGAATCAGCCCCAGCATTTT.

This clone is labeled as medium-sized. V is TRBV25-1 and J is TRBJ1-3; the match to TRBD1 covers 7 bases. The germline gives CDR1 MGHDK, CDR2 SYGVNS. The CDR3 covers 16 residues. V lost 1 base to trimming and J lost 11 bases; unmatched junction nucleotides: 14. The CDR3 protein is CASSESHGRGLVAIYF. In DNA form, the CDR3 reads TGTGCCAGCAGTGAATCCCACGGCAGGGGGTTAGTGGCCATATATTTT.